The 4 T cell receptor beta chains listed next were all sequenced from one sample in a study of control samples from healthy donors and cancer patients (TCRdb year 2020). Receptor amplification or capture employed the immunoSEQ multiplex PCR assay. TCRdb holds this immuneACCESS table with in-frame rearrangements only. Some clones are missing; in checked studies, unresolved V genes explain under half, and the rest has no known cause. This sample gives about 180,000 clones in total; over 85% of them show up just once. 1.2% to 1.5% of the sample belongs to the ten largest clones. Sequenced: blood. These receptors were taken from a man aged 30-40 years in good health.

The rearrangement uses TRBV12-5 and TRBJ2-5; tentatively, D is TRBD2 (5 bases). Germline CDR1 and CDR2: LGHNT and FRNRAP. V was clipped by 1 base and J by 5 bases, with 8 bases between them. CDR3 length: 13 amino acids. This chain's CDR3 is CASGLGKRETQYF. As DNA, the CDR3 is TGTGCTAGTGGTTTGGGAAAGCGGGAGACCCAGTACTTC. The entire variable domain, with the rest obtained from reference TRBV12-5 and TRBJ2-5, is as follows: DARVTQTPRHKVTEMGQEVTMRCQPILGHNTVFWYRQTMMQGLELLAYFRNRAPLDDSGMPKDRFSAEMPDATLATLKIQPSEPRDSAVYFCASGLGKRETQYFGPGTRLLVL.

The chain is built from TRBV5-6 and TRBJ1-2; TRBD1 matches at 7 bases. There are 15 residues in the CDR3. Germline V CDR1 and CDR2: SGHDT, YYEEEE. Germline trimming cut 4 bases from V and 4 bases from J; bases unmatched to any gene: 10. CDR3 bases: TGTGCCAGCAGCCTTGATCCGACAGGGACCTATGGCTACACCTTC. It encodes CASSLDPTGTYGYTF.

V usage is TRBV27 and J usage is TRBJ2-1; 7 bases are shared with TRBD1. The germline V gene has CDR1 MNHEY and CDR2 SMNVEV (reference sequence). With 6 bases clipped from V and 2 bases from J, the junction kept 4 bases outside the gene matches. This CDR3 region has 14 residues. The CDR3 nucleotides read TGTGCCAGCAGATCCCAGGGGGCCTACAATGAGCAGTTCTTC. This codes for CASRSQGAYNEQFF.

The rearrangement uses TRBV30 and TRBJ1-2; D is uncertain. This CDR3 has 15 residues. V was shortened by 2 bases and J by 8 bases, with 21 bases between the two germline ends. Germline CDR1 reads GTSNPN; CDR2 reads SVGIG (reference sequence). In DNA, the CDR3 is TGTGCCTGGAGTTTATCCCCGGGGAGGCCGTGGGGCTACACCTTC. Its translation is CAWSLSPGRPWGYTF.